This TCR beta chain was obtained from a study of T cells in Graves' hyperthyroidism and ophthalmopathy. V lost 7 bases, J lost 1 base, and 5 bases stayed unmatched. CDR1 is LNHDA and CDR2 is SQIVND in the germline V gene (reference sequence). The CDR3 sequence is 16 residues long. There were TCR beta CDR3 regions amplified from RNA transcripts. Researchers ran a first-round RT-PCR on the TCR CDR3 using the HTBI primer set. TCRdb called the multiplex PCR reads again in MiXCR, with one record for every CDR3 protein. The data show over 700,000 distinct CDR3 sequences, with over 35% seen just once and 7% to 10% held by the top ten. A note on this clonotype: Its antigen is as yet unknown.

Study results and caveats: Most clonotypes that expanded in the thyroid above 0.001 also showed up in blood.

Sequencing was performed on blood. V gene TRBV19 combines with J gene TRBJ2-2; 11 bases line up with TRBD1. The receptor's source is a man younger than 35 with Graves' hyperthyroidism. CDR3 sequence reads: CASTDRGRLNTGELFF. The CDR3 DNA follows: TGTGCCAGTACGGACAGGGGGCGCCTGAACACCGGGGAGCTGTTTTTT. Full variable domain (missing parts from reference TRBV19 and TRBJ2-2): DGGITQSPKYLFRKEGQNVTLSCEQNLNHDAMYWYRQDPGQGLRLIYYSQIVNDFQKGDIAEGYSVSREKKESFPLTVTSAQKNPTAFYLCASTDRGRLNTGELFFGEGSRLTVL.